These 32 T cell receptor beta chains were sequenced from one sample in a study of T cells in women clearing cervical HPV infection. The table came from immunoSEQ multiplex PCR; TCRdb's copy has only in-frame clones and leaves some out. The sample has under 35,000 clones. The specimen was blood buffy coat. All receptors come from a woman aged 18-70 years with a cervical HPV16 infection that either progressed to CIN3+ or cleared (not recorded which).

Points on this clone: Sequencing ends 3 residues short of the CDR3 end; the germline J gene provides the rest. The chain recombines TRBV5-1 with TRBJ2-1, with 9 bases aligning to TRBD2. V gave up 0 bases and J gave up 8 bases; unmatched junction bases: 6. The CDR3 covers 15 residues. Per the germline V gene, CDR1 is SGHRS and CDR2 is YFSETQ. CDR3 residues: CASSLVGTSPDEQFF. CDR3 bases read: TGCGCCAGCAGCTTGGTGGGGACTAGCCCCGATGAG.

Of note for this clone: The DNA ends 3 residues before the CDR3 does, and the rest of the CDR3 is filled in from the germline J gene. The V and J genes are TRBV19 and TRBJ2-4; possible D gene TRBD1, 5 bases. This CDR3 spans 16 amino acids. V was trimmed by 3 bases and J by 0 bases, leaving 12 bases between them. Germline CDR1 is LNHDA and CDR2 is SQIVND (reference sequence). Here the CDR3 reads CASSMWGRLAKNIQYF. CDR3 DNA, as far as it was read: TGTGCCAGTAGTATGTGGGGCAGATTAGCCAAAAACATT.

About this clone itself: Read coverage stops 3 residues before the CDR3 terminus; the germline J gene supplies the remainder. The chain combines TRBV6-2 or TRBV6-3 with TRBJ1-2; D unresolved. The CDR3 length is 15 residues. The germline V gene encodes CDR1 MNHEY and CDR2 SVGEGT. Partial CDR3 DNA: TGTGCCAGCAGTATTCTAGCGAAAACGTACAATGAC. It yields the protein CASSILAKTYND. The CDR3 as a whole reads CASSILAKTYNDYTF.

Notes on this clone: The read ends 3 residues shy of where the CDR3 ends; the end is completed using the germline J gene. V usage is TRBV7-9 and J usage is TRBJ2-3; TRBD1 agrees at 9 bases. After removal of 5 bases from V and 4 bases from J, the junction contained 7 bases not matched to a gene. Germline lookup yields CDR1 SEHNR and CDR2 FQNEAQ (reference sequence). This CDR3 comprises 15 residues. CDR3 residues: CASSPPRTGADTQYF. CDR3 DNA (partial): TGTGCCAGCAGCCCCCCCCGGACAGGGGCAGATACG. The whole variable domain, filled in from reference TRBV7-9 and TRBJ2-3, reads DTGVSQNPRHKITKRGQNVTFRCDPISEHNRLYWYRQTLGQGPEFLTYFQNEAQLEKSRLLSDRFSAERPKGSFSTLEIQRTEQGDSAMYLCASSPPRTGADTQYFGPGTRLTVL.

To note about this clone: The missing CDR3 end, 3 residues past where the read stops, is filled in from the germline J gene. V gene TRBV20-1 combines with J gene TRBJ2-4; no firm D call. Trimming took 1 base from V and 0 from J, leaving 13 bases between them. CDR3 length equals 16 residues. From germline, CDR1 is DFQATT and CDR2 SNEGSKA (reference sequence). The CDR3 protein is CSARAVQTIAKNIQYF. The part of the CDR3 DNA that was read is TGCAGTGCTAGAGCGGTGCAGACAATAGCCAAAAACATT.

The CDR3 DNA, read in part, is TGTGCCAGCTCGCGGGGACCCGGTGAGGAAAACATC. Amino acids: CASSRGPGEENI. In full, the CDR3 is CASSRGPGEENIYTF. The chain carries TRBV18 and TRBJ1-2; possible D gene TRBD1, 5 bases. The sequence runs out 3 residues before the end of the CDR3; the remainder is reconstructed from the germline J gene. The germline CDR1 and CDR2 sequences are KGHSH and LQKENI. There are 15 residues in the CDR3.

About this clone itself: Read sequence stops 3 residues before the CDR3 end, and the germline J gene provides the missing end. The sample contains more than one DNA sequence encoding this CDR3. The rearrangement links TRBV7-9 to TRBJ1-3; no firm D call. This CDR3 region has 14 residues. The ends were cut back, 1 base at V and 3 bases at J, with 7 bases in the middle. Germline-derived CDR1 and CDR2 are SEHNR and FQNEAQ (reference sequence). The CDR3 is CASSLEGFGNTIYF. The CDR3 DNA, read in part, is TGTGCCAGCAGCTTAGAAGGGTTTGGAAACACC.

Concerning this clone itself: The read is 3 residues too short to cover the CDR3 end, so that end is filled in from the germline J gene. This chain connects TRBV20-1 to TRBJ1-2, with D possibly being TRBD1 (6 bases). V was clipped by 3 bases and J by 4 bases, with 12 bases between them. The CDR3 totals 13 residues. Germline lookup yields CDR1 DFQATT and CDR2 SNEGSKA (reference sequence). Incomplete CDR3 DNA: TGCAGTGCTAGGGAGGGGGAAGGCTATGGC. Translating gives CSAREGEGYG. The full CDR3 protein reads CSAREGEGYGYTF.

For this clone: From the germline J gene comes the end of the CDR3, since the read stops 3 residues before it. The chain carries TRBV3-1 (or the pseudogene TRBV3-2) and TRBJ2-5; possible D gene TRBD1, 5 bases. CDR1 LGHDT and CDR2 YNNKEL come from the germline V gene (reference sequence). Trimming shortened V by 4 bases and J by 3 bases, and 18 bases separated the two germline ends. The CDR3 spans 16 residues. The CDR3 protein is CASSPRGARIKETQYF. The part of the CDR3 DNA that was read is TGTGCCAGCAGCCCCCGTGGGGCGCGGATAAAAGAGACC.

As regards this clone: The read ends 3 residues before the CDR3 terminus; that terminus is restored from the germline J gene. The V and J genes are TRBV12-3 or TRBV12-4 and TRBJ2-7; TRBD2 agrees at 8 bases. This CDR3 has 14 amino acids. The trim removed 5 bases at V and 2 bases at J, leaving 5 bases unmatched. Incomplete CDR3 DNA: TGTGCCAGCAGTATTAGCGGGATCCCCTACGAG. It translates to CASSISGIPYE. The complete CDR3 sequence is CASSISGIPYEQYF.

Partial CDR3 DNA: TGCAGTGCTTGGGGACAGAACAATGAG. Translation gives CSAWGQNNE. The whole CDR3 protein is CSAWGQNNEQFF. V and J are TRBV20-1 and TRBJ2-1; TRBD1 matches 7 bases. The CDR3 extends 3 residues past the end of the read, so its final part is completed from the germline J gene. Germline-derived CDR1 and CDR2 are DFQATT and SNEGSKA (reference sequence). The J segment lost 5 bases and the V segment lost 5 bases, leaving 3 bases of the junction unmatched. The CDR3 totals 12 residues.

As concerns this clone: The observed sequence ends 3 residues before the CDR3 terminus, with the missing tail filled in from the germline J gene. V usage is TRBV20-1 and J usage is TRBJ2-3; TRBD2 agrees at 8 bases. With 3 bases clipped from V and 1 base from J, the junction kept 6 bases outside the gene matches. CDR3 length: 15 residues. The germline V gene encodes CDR1 DFQATT and CDR2 SNEGSKA (reference sequence). CDR3 DNA, as far as it was read: TGCAGTGCTAGTTTGGCTAGCGGGCGCACAGATACG. It specifies CSASLASGRTDT. The whole CDR3 is CSASLASGRTDTQYF.

Details on this clone: An end of the junction does not agree with germline; a read error may underlie this. The CDR3 end is not reached by the read, which stops 3 residues before it; the germline J gene fills it in. Other DNA sequences from this sample encode an identical CDR3 as well. This rearrangement joins TRBV7-9 to TRBJ1-3, with D perhaps matching TRBD1 (6 bases). The germline V gene has CDR1 SEHNR and CDR2 FQNEAQ (reference sequence). The CDR3 is made up of 14 amino acids. Partial CDR3 DNA: TGTGCCAGCAGCTTAGGGGGGCATCGAAACACG. Protein sequence: CASSLGGHRNT. The full CDR3 sequence reads CASSLGGHRNTIYF.

With respect to this clone: With the read ending 3 residues before the CDR3 end, the germline J gene is used to fill in that end. The V call is TRBV2, the J call TRBJ2-4; D uncertain. This CDR3 has 12 amino acids. Per germline, CDR1 SNHLY and CDR2 FYNNEI. V was cut by 4 bases and J by 5 bases, with 6 bases left in between. CDR3 DNA, as far as it was read: TGTGCCAGCAGTGTAACGGAAAACATT. Its protein is CASSVTENI. The CDR3, in full, reads CASSVTENIQYF.

Comments on this clone: The read halts 3 residues ahead of the CDR3 end, with the missing end drawn from the germline J gene. The rearrangement joins TRBV7-9 to TRBJ1-2; no clear D. Per germline, CDR1 SEHNR and CDR2 FQNEAQ (reference sequence). The CDR3 has 15 residues. CDR3 DNA (partial): TGTGCCAGCAGCTCCAGCGGTCCCTCTAAGGACGAC. This sequence encodes CASSSSGPSKDD. The CDR3 as a whole reads CASSSSGPSKDDYTF.

On this clone: An end of the junction differs from the germline gene, which may be a read error. The DNA ends 3 residues before the CDR3 does, and the rest of the CDR3 is filled in from the germline J gene. V usage is TRBV30 and J usage is TRBJ2-3, with D maybe TRBD1 (5 bases). Per germline, CDR1 GTSNPN and CDR2 SVGIG (reference sequence). The CDR3 sequence is 13 residues long. Incomplete CDR3 DNA: TGTGCCTGGAGTGTACTTGGGGCAGAGACG. Amino acids: CAWSVLGAET. In full, the CDR3 reads CAWSVLGAETQYF.

With regard to this clone: The read terminates 3 residues ahead of where the CDR3 ends, so the germline J gene completes it. V gene TRBV5-1 combines with J gene TRBJ2-7, with D possibly TRBD2 on 6 matching bases. Germline assignment: CDR1 SGHRS and CDR2 YFSETQ. V was clipped by 2 bases and J by 3 bases, with 12 bases between them. This CDR3 region has 14 residues. CDR3 bases read: TGCGCCAGCAGCTTATCCGGCGGGAACTACGAG. Translating it yields CASSLSGGNYE. The entire CDR3 protein is CASSLSGGNYEQYF. Full variable domain (missing parts from reference TRBV5-1 and TRBJ2-7): KAGVTQTPRYLIKTRGQQVTLSCSPISGHRSVSWYQQTPGQGLQFLFEYFSETQRNKGNFPGRFSGRQFSNSRSEMNVSTLELGDSALYLCASSLSGGNYEQYFGPGTRLTVT.

Concerning this clone: The read falls 3 residues short of the CDR3 end, and the missing part is taken from the germline J gene. V is TRBV2 and J is TRBJ2-3; 8 bases match TRBD2. Germline CDR1 reads SNHLY; CDR2 reads FYNNEI. This CDR3 is built from 14 residues. Unmatched junction bases numbered 1, after V lost 5 bases and J lost 0 bases. The chain's CDR3 is CASSPGGSTDTQYF. CDR3 bases read: TGTGCCAGCAGTCCGGGGGGGAGCACAGATACG. Looking up the rest from reference TRBV2 and TRBJ2-3 gives the full variable domain: EPEVTQTPSHQVTQMGQEVILRCVPISNHLYFYWYRQILGQKVEFLVSFYNNEISEKSEIFDDQFSVERPDGSNFTLKIRSTKLEDSAMYFCASSPGGSTDTQYFGPGTRLTVL.

As regards this clone: Sequencing ends 3 residues short of the CDR3 end; the germline J gene provides the rest. The V call is TRBV2, the J call TRBJ2-1; 9 bases line up with TRBD1. Trimming at V came to 5 bases and at J to 9 bases, leaving 11 bases not matched to a gene. CDR3 size: 15 residues. The germline V gene encodes CDR1 SNHLY and CDR2 FYNNEI. The covered CDR3 bases are TGTGCCAGCAGTCTGACGGGACAGGGTAATAGTGAG. It codes for CASSLTGQGNSE. In full, the CDR3 is CASSLTGQGNSEQFF.

This CDR3 is CASSLRQANYGYTF. The sequenced CDR3 bases are TGTGCCAGCAGCCTAAGGCAGGCTAACTATGGC. The gene calls are TRBV7-8 and TRBJ1-2; no clear D. The CDR3 extends 3 residues past the end of the read, so its final part is completed from the germline J gene. This CDR3 is 14 amino acids long. Trimming removed 5 bases at V and 0 bases at J, with 10 bases between. Germline-derived CDR1 and CDR2 are SGHVS and FQNEAQ.

Partial CDR3 DNA: TGCGCCAGCAGTAAGACAACGAACACCGGGGAG. Its protein is CASSKTTNTGE. The CDR3 reads in full as CASSKTTNTGELFF. This chain uses TRBV10-2 with TRBJ2-2; unclear D gene. The CDR3 extends 3 residues past the end of the read, so its final part is completed from the germline J gene. Trimming left V 5 bases short and J 0 bases short, with 7 bases between. Per the germline V gene, CDR1 is WSHSY and CDR2 is SAAADI. The CDR3 length is 14 residues.

About this clone: The CDR3 end is not reached by the read, which stops 3 residues before it; the germline J gene fills it in. The chain joins TRBV6-2 or TRBV6-3 to TRBJ2-1, with D maybe TRBD2 (5 bases). The germline gives CDR1 MNHEY, CDR2 SVGEGT. The ends were cut back, 7 bases at V and 0 bases at J, with 13 bases in the middle. The CDR3 runs 15 residues. The CDR3 region is CASMRRVSSYNEQFF. The CDR3 DNA, read in part, is TGTGCCAGCATGAGGCGGGTGTCCTCCTACAATGAG.

Notes on this clone: The sequence runs out 3 residues before the end of the CDR3; the remainder is reconstructed from the germline J gene. The chain employs TRBV15 and TRBJ1-2; a weak D match, TRBD1 (5 bases). This CDR3 is 15 amino acids long. The V gene lost 0 bases and the J gene lost 3 bases, with 11 bases spanning the gap. Germline V gives CDR1 LNHNV, CDR2 YYDKDF (reference sequence). CDR3 region: CATSRESGWDYGYTF. Partial CDR3 DNA: TGTGCCACCAGCAGAGAGTCAGGGTGGGACTATGGC.

Details on this clone: The CDR3 end lies 3 residues beyond the end of the read and is filled in from the germline J gene. The chain recombines TRBV19 with TRBJ2-3; no clear D gene. CDR3 length: 14 residues. The germline CDR1 and CDR2 sequences are LNHDA and SQIVND (reference sequence). The DNA read from the CDR3 is TGTGCCAGTAGTATAGTAAATAGCAATCAGCCG. It specifies CASSIVNSNQP. The entire CDR3 is CASSIVNSNQPQYF.

Comment on this clone: The read falls 3 residues short of the CDR3 end, and the missing part is taken from the germline J gene. The chain recombines TRBV5-1 with TRBJ2-1; 10 bases match TRBD2. The CDR3 contains 17 residues. J lost 6 bases, V lost 0 bases, and 9 bases had no gene match. The V gene's germline CDR1 is SGHRS and CDR2 YFSETQ. The CDR3 loop is CASSLASGSLPFNEQFF. CDR3 DNA, as far as it was read: TGCGCCAGCAGCTTGGCTAGCGGGAGTTTACCGTTCAATGAG.

A word on this clone: The read stops 3 residues short of the end of the CDR3; the missing end is completed from the germline J gene. The chain employs TRBV5-4 and TRBJ1-2; perhaps TRBD1 as D (5 bases). The CDR3 has 15 amino acids. The germline V gene encodes CDR1 SGHNT and CDR2 YYREEE (reference sequence). Trimming took 3 bases from V and 0 from J, leaving 12 bases between them. CDR3 DNA (partial): TGTGCCAGCAGCTCGGACACCGACGCTAACTATGGC. The encoded protein is CASSSDTDANYG. The full CDR3 protein is CASSSDTDANYGYTF.

Details on this clone: Sequencing ends 3 residues short of the CDR3 end; the germline J gene provides the rest. The chain has TRBV4-1 and TRBJ2-5; 8 bases agree with TRBD2. Germline V CDR1 and CDR2: MGHRA, YSYEKL. J lost 1 base, V lost 4 bases, and 14 bases had no gene match. The CDR3 consists of 18 residues. The covered CDR3 bases are TGCGCCAGCAGCCGTGAATCATCGGGGGGGTTTATCCAAGAGACC. It encodes CASSRESSGGFIQET. The complete CDR3 reads CASSRESSGGFIQETQYF.

The CDR3 DNA, read in part, is TGTGCCAGCAGTTGGACTGTTCAAGAGACC. This gives the protein CASSWTVQET. The entire CDR3 sequence reads CASSWTVQETQYF. The gene calls are TRBV6-2 or TRBV6-3 and TRBJ2-5; TRBD2 is a possible D gene (5 bases). Read sequence stops 3 residues before the CDR3 end, and the germline J gene provides the missing end. Per the germline V gene, CDR1 is MNHEY and CDR2 is SVGEGT. CDR3 length: 13 amino acids. V was pared by 4 bases and J by 2 bases, with 8 bases between.

As concerns this clone: The observed sequence ends 3 residues before the CDR3 terminus, with the missing tail filled in from the germline J gene. The genes are TRBV2 and TRBJ2-2, with 11 positions matching TRBD2. J was trimmed by 6 bases and V by 1 base; bases with no gene match: 1. Germline V gene data show CDR1 as SNHLY and CDR2 as FYNNEI. The CDR3 extends over 15 amino acids. CDR3 DNA, as far as it was read: TGTGCCAGCAGTGAAGATAGCGGGGGGGCCGGGGAG. Translating gives CASSEDSGGAGE. The entire CDR3 reads CASSEDSGGAGELFF.

About this clone itself: The read comes to an end 3 residues before the CDR3 does, leaving the germline J gene to fill in the end. The V call is TRBV20-1, the J call TRBJ2-4; no definite D call. Trimming cost V 6 bases and J 5 bases, with 17 bases left between them. Per the germline V gene, CDR1 is DFQATT and CDR2 is SNEGSKA (reference sequence). The CDR3 has 14 residues. The DNA read from the CDR3 is TGCAGTGCGCCCACCGGGTCGTATCAAAACATT. Translation: CSAPTGSYQNI. The whole CDR3 sequence reads CSAPTGSYQNIQYF.

A remark on this clone: The read ends 3 residues early relative to the CDR3; the germline J gene fills the gap. The V gene is TRBV4-1, the J gene TRBJ1-4, with TRBD1 identical over 7 bases. The V gene's germline CDR1 is MGHRA and CDR2 YSYEKL. CDR3 size: 16 residues. The V gene end was trimmed by 4 bases and the J gene end by 8 bases; junction bases not matched to a gene: 13. CDR3 sequence reads: CASSPQGRGDGEKLFF. CDR3 DNA (partial): TGCGCCAGCAGCCCACAGGGGCGGGGGGATGGGGAAAAA.

A word on this clone: The read is 3 residues too short to cover the CDR3 end, so that end is filled in from the germline J gene. V usage is TRBV16 and J usage is TRBJ1-5; D remains unclear. This CDR3 region has 14 residues. Per germline, CDR1 KGHSY and CDR2 FQNENV. V lost 0 bases to trimming and J lost 6 bases, with 9 bases between them. The CDR3: CASSQSQAGQPQHF. The CDR3 bases that were read are TGTGCCAGCAGCCAATCCCAGGCTGGTCAGCCC.